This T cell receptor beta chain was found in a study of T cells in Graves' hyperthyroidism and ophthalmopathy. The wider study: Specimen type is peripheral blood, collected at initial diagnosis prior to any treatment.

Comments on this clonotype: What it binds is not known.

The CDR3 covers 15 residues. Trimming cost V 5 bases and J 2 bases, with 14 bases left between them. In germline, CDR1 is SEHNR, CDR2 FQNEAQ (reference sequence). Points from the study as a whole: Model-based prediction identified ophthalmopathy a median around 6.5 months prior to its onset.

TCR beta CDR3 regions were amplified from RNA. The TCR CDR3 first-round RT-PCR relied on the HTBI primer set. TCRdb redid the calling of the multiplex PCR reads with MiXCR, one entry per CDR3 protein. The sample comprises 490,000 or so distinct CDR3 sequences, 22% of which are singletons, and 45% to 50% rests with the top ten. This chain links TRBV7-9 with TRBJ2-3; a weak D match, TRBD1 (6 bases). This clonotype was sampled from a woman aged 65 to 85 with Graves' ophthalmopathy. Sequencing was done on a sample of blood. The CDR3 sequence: CASSDTGGATDTQYF. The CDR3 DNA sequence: TGTGCCAGCAGCGATACTGGGGGCGCCACAGATACGCAGTATTTT.